Following are 31 T cell receptor beta chains from one sample sequenced in a study of CD8+ T cells in alopecia areata. RNA extraction and reverse transcription yielded cDNA as sequencing template. The data were produced by immunoSEQ multiplex PCR, yet TCRdb's version contains in-frame clones alone and is incomplete. The profile covers over 250,000 clones, none occurring a single time. Pooled cutaneous lymph node cells were sorted using CD4, CD8alpha, NKG2D, NKG2ACE and other markers. The material sequenced was CD4+ T cells sorted from a lymph node. The receptors were gathered from a C3H/HeJ mouse with alopecia areata. For this mouse line, the MHC haplotype is H2-k.

On this clone itself: Gene and germline names: mouse. The read is 4 residues too short to cover the CDR3 end, so that end is filled in from the germline J gene. The sample contains more than one DNA sequence encoding this CDR3. The J gene is TRBJ2-2, the V gene TRBV5; the match to TRBD2 covers 7 bases. The ends lost 0 bases at V and 0 bases at J; junction bases unmatched: 1. The CDR3 is 16 amino acids. CDR1 is LGHNA, CDR2 YNLKQL, per germline (reference sequence). CDR3 loop: CASSQDWGTNTGQLYF. The sequenced CDR3 bases are TGTGCCAGCAGCCAAGACTGGGGGACAAACACCGGG.

This clone came up a few times. Gene labels here are mouse ones. The missing CDR3 end, 4 residues past where the read stops, is filled in from the germline J gene. The gene calls are TRBV13-3 and TRBJ2-3, with D tentatively TRBD2 (5 bases). V lost 1 base, J lost 0 bases, and 9 bases lay in between. Germline lookup yields CDR1 NNHDY and CDR2 SYVADS. This CDR3 contains 15 residues. CDR3 region: CASSDMRTSAETLYF. CDR3 DNA (partial): TGTGCCAGCAGTGATATGAGGACTAGTGCAGAA.

About this clone: Genes and germline are mouse. The CDR3 end is not reached by the read, which stops 4 residues before it; the germline J gene fills it in. The rearrangement uses TRBV13-1 and TRBJ2-1, with 8 bases matching TRBD1. The V segment lost 3 bases and the J segment 5 bases; nucleotides outside the gene matches: 4. The CDR3 has 14 amino acids. CDR1 is NSHNY, CDR2 SYGAGN, per germline. The CDR3 region is CASSGRGRDAEQFF. The CDR3 bases that were read are TGTGCCAGCAGTGGCAGGGGGCGCGATGCT.

The table lists this clone with a few counts. The genes and germline here are from mouse. The read stops 4 residues short of the end of the CDR3; the missing end is completed from the germline J gene. The gene calls are TRBV14 and TRBJ2-1; perhaps TRBD1 as D (6 bases). The germline V gene encodes CDR1 SGHDT and CDR2 FRDEAV. The CDR3 extends over 16 amino acids. The germline V and J ends were trimmed by 5 bases and 1 base, with 16 bases remaining between them. CDR3 sequence reads: CASSPRRDTNYAEQFF. The covered CDR3 bases are TGTGCCAGCAGCCCCCGCCGGGACACAAACTATGCT.

Concerning this clone itself: Gene names denote mouse genes. The observed sequence ends 4 residues before the CDR3 terminus, with the missing tail filled in from the germline J gene. Other DNA sequences within the sample encode an identical CDR3. The V and J genes are TRBV13-1 and TRBJ2-5, with 7 bases fitting TRBD2. The CDR3 is 13 residues long. CDR1 and CDR2 from the germline V gene are NSHNY and SYGAGN. The part of the CDR3 DNA that was read is TGTGCCAGCAGTGATGACTGGGGAGAC. Translation gives CASSDDWGD. The entire CDR3 protein reads CASSDDWGDTQYF.

This clone has a handful of counts. The germline and genes are mouse ones. The read comes to an end 4 residues before the CDR3 does, leaving the germline J gene to fill in the end. The chain has TRBV13-1 and TRBJ1-2, with 8 bases aligning to TRBD1. Trimming took 2 bases from V and 1 from J; bases not matched to a gene: 7. CDR1 and CDR2 from the germline V gene are NSHNY and SYGAGN. The CDR3 contains 16 residues. The CDR3 DNA, read in part, is TGTGCCAGCAGTGAAAGCAGGGGGCATGGAAACTCC. Amino acid sequence: CASSESRGHGNS. The whole CDR3 region reads CASSESRGHGNSDYTF.

Notes on this clone: The gene names here belong to mouse. The read terminates 4 residues before the CDR3 end, so the remaining end is supplied by the germline J gene. This chain uses TRBV13-2 with TRBJ2-7; 7 bases are a match to TRBD1. The CDR3 is 15 amino acids. The ends lost 0 bases at V and 0 bases at J; junction bases unmatched: 3. Germline-derived CDR1 and CDR2 are NNHNN and SYGAGS (reference sequence). The CDR3 here is CASGDAWTGSYEQYF. Incomplete CDR3 DNA: TGTGCCAGCGGTGATGCCTGGACAGGCTCCTAT.

As to this clone: Gene names refer to mouse genes. Read sequence stops 4 residues before the CDR3 end, and the germline J gene provides the missing end. The same CDR3 is also encoded by other DNA sequences in this sample. The gene calls are TRBV17 and TRBJ2-1, with D possibly TRBD1 on 6 matching bases. Between the trimmed V and J ends, which lost 3 bases and 1 base, there was a span of 10 bases. The CDR3 is 15 residues long. CDR1 and CDR2 (germline): MNHDT, YYDKIL. The CDR3 sequence: CASSRPGQNYAEQFF. The CDR3 bases that were read are TGTGCTAGCAGTAGGCCGGGACAAAACTATGCT. Full variable domain (missing parts from reference TRBV17 and TRBJ2-1): DTTVKQNPRYKLARVGKPVNLICSQTMNHDTMYWYQKKPNQAPKLLLFYYDKILNREADTFEKFQSSRPNNSFCSLYIGSAGLEYSAMYLCASSRPGQNYAEQFFGPGTRLTVL.

This clone occurred a few times. Gene and germline names: mouse. The read gets to within 3 residues of the CDR3 end, and the germline J gene fills in the rest. The chain employs TRBV1 and TRBJ1-6; tentatively, D is TRBD1 (6 bases). TRBJ1-6 is recorded as an ORF, its role being uncertain. The CDR3 runs to 15 residues. V was pared by 5 bases and J by 4 bases, with 12 bases between. CDR1 NSQYPW and CDR2 LRSPGD come from the germline V gene (reference sequence). CDR3 DNA, as far as it was read: TGCACCTGCAGTACCGGACAGAATTATAATTCGCCC. Translating it yields CTCSTGQNYNSP. The full CDR3 protein reads CTCSTGQNYNSPLYF.

As regards this clone: Gene names are the mouse ones. Sequencing ends 4 residues short of the CDR3 end; the germline J gene provides the rest. The J gene is TRBJ2-1, the V gene TRBV19; 8 nucleotides line up with TRBD2. Trimming took 2 bases from V and 6 from J; bases not matched to a gene: 10. CDR3 length: 16 amino acids. Looked up from germline, CDR1 is FNHDT and CDR2 is SITEND (reference sequence). The CDR3 region is CASSMRGGEILAEQFF. The sequenced part of the CDR3 DNA is TGTGCCAGCAGTATGAGGGGGGGCGAGATACTTGCT.

Concerning this clone: Germline and genes here are mouse. Read coverage stops 4 residues before the CDR3 terminus; the germline J gene supplies the remainder. This chain links TRBV5 with TRBJ1-1, with 7 bases identical to TRBD1. This CDR3 region has 14 residues. J was trimmed by 1 base and V by 5 bases; bases with no gene match: 4. Germline V gives CDR1 LGHNA, CDR2 YNLKQL (reference sequence). CDR3 DNA (partial): TGTGCCAGCAGCATCGACAGGGAAAACACA. This codes for CASSIDRENT. The whole CDR3 sequence reads CASSIDRENTEVFF.

On this clone: Germline and genes here are mouse. The sequence runs out 4 residues before the end of the CDR3; the remainder is reconstructed from the germline J gene. V usage is TRBV5 and J usage is TRBJ2-3; 8 bases map to TRBD1. This CDR3 region has 15 residues. V gave up 0 bases and J gave up 2 bases; unmatched junction bases: 1. Germline V gene data show CDR1 as LGHNA and CDR2 as YNLKQL (reference sequence). The CDR3 bases that were read are TGTGCCAGCAGCCAAGAGACAGGGGCTGCAGAA. It specifies CASSQETGAAE. In full, the CDR3 reads CASSQETGAAETLYF.

A note on this clone: Mouse germline and gene names are used. The read comes to an end 4 residues before the CDR3 does, leaving the germline J gene to fill in the end. The rearrangement links TRBV13-3 to TRBJ2-2; 8 bases fit TRBD1. The CDR3 contains 13 residues. The V gene's germline CDR1 is NNHDY and CDR2 SYVADS. V lost 6 bases and J lost 6; bases outside the gene matches: 4. The CDR3 sequence is CASKDRGPGQLYF. The DNA read from the CDR3 is TGTGCCAGCAAAGACAGGGGACCCGGG.

About this clone itself: Gene names are mouse gene names. The CDR3 end is not reached by the read, which stops 4 residues before it; the germline J gene fills it in. The chain employs TRBV13-1 and TRBJ2-1; 8 bases line up with TRBD1. The CDR3 has 13 amino acids. The germline V gene encodes CDR1 NSHNY and CDR2 SYGAGN. CDR3 amino acids: CASSEQGAAEQFF. The part of the CDR3 DNA that was read is TGTGCCAGCAGTGAGCAGGGGGCGGCT.

On this clone: Each gene name is a mouse one. The read terminates 4 residues ahead of where the CDR3 ends, so the germline J gene completes it. The chain has TRBV29 and TRBJ2-3; TRBD1 matches 11 bases. J was trimmed by 3 bases and V by 6 bases; bases with no gene match: 8. Germline CDR1 is MSHET and CDR2 is SYDVDS. The CDR3 sequence is 16 residues long. The CDR3 here is CASSPDRGRGAETLYF. Partial CDR3 DNA: TGTGCTAGCAGCCCGGACAGGGGGCGAGGGGCAGAA.

Comments on this clone: These gene names are mouse names. The observed sequence ends 4 residues before the CDR3 terminus, with the missing tail filled in from the germline J gene. The chain joins TRBV13-1 to TRBJ1-2; 8 positions match TRBD1. This CDR3 is 14 amino acids long. Germline V CDR1 and CDR2: NSHNY, SYGAGN. The J segment lost 3 bases and the V segment lost 5 bases, leaving 6 bases of the junction unmatched. CDR3 region: CASRVGQEDSDYTF. The covered CDR3 bases are TGTGCCAGCAGGGTGGGACAGGAGGACTCC.

This clone was counted between two and nine times. Genes here carry mouse names. The read ends 4 residues early relative to the CDR3; the germline J gene fills the gap. V and J are TRBV13-1 and TRBJ1-2; D may be TRBD1 (5 bases). Germline lookup yields CDR1 NSHNY and CDR2 SYGAGN. The CDR3 covers 13 residues. The V end lost 5 bases, the J end lost 2 bases, and 10 bases lay between the germline ends. The CDR3 DNA, read in part, is TGTGCCAGCAGCCCCCGACAGAACTCC. Protein sequence: CASSPRQNS. The whole CDR3 reads CASSPRQNSDYTF.

This clone occurred many times. The listed genes are named as in mouse. The CDR3 end falls 3 residues outside the read, so it is completed with the germline J gene. V gene TRBV13-1 combines with J gene TRBJ1-6; perhaps TRBD1 as D (5 bases). TRBJ1-6 is known as an ORF, though its function is uncertain. V was pared by 5 bases and J by 0 bases, with 9 bases between. The CDR3 extends over 15 amino acids. The germline V gene has CDR1 NSHNY and CDR2 SYGAGN. The sequenced part of the CDR3 DNA is TGTGCCAGCAGACTCGACAGTTCCTATAATTCGCCC. Its translation is CASRLDSSYNSP. In full, the CDR3 reads CASRLDSSYNSPLYF.

This clone was detected a few times. It may be a read error: a sequence one base away is much more abundant. The gene symbols are mouse symbols. Coverage ceases 4 residues before the CDR3 finishes, and the germline J gene fills in the end. Other DNA sequences in this sample translate to the same CDR3. The chain carries TRBV19 and TRBJ1-1; maybe TRBD1 (6 bases). This CDR3 has 13 amino acids. The V gene lost 5 bases and the J gene lost 1 base, with 9 bases spanning the gap. Germline CDR1 reads FNHDT; CDR2 reads SITEND (reference sequence). CDR3 protein: CASRPGQNTEVFF. The covered CDR3 bases are TGTGCCAGCAGGCCGGGACAAAACACA.

This clone was seen only a few times. Genes and germline come from the mouse. The CDR3 end lies 4 residues beyond the end of the read and is filled in from the germline J gene. This sample includes further DNA sequences coding for the same CDR3. The chain recombines TRBV13-1 with TRBJ2-7; TRBD2 agrees at 12 bases. The length of the CDR3 is 14 residues. Germline V gene sequence: CDR1 NSHNY, CDR2 SYGAGN. Partial CDR3 DNA: TGTGCCAGCAGAGCCGGGACTGGGGGGTAT. Encoded protein: CASRAGTGGY. The entire CDR3 is CASRAGTGGYEQYF.

Of note for this clone: The genes and germline here are from mouse. The read falls 4 residues short of the CDR3 end, and the missing part is taken from the germline J gene. The chain recombines TRBV13-1 with TRBJ2-1; 8 nucleotides agree with TRBD2. The CDR3 contains 16 residues. Trimming cost V 5 bases and J 0 bases; bases outside gene matches: 7. Germline V CDR1 and CDR2: NSHNY, SYGAGN. CDR3 region: CASRLDWESNYAEQFF. The sequenced CDR3 bases are TGTGCCAGCAGGTTGGACTGGGAGTCTAACTATGCT.

Notes on this clone: Genes and germline come from the mouse. From the germline J gene comes the end of the CDR3, since the read stops 4 residues before it. J is TRBJ2-1 and V is TRBV13-1; 11 bases are a match to TRBD2. There are 17 residues in the CDR3. V lost 3 bases to trimming and J lost 0 bases; unmatched junction nucleotides: 5. Germline V CDR1 and CDR2: NSHNY, SYGAGN. The CDR3 sequence is CASSASGTGGNYAEQFF. Incomplete CDR3 DNA: TGTGCCAGCAGTGCCTCCGGGACTGGGGGTAACTATGCT.

This clone was counted at least ten times. Gene names and germline match the mouse. Read sequence stops 4 residues before the CDR3 end, and the germline J gene provides the missing end. The J gene is TRBJ1-2, the V gene TRBV13-3; D ambiguous. The CDR3 length is 13 residues. Trimming stripped 2 bases from V and 1 base from J, with 6 bases between. Germline values: CDR1 NNHDY, CDR2 SYVADS. The CDR3 protein is CASSETRNSDYTF. The sequenced CDR3 bases are TGTGCCAGCAGTGAAACAAGAAACTCC.

Remarks on this clone: Germline and genes here are mouse. Coverage ceases 4 residues before the CDR3 finishes, and the germline J gene fills in the end. The sample holds other DNA sequences that translate to the same CDR3. The V and J genes are TRBV31 and TRBJ2-1, with TRBD2 identical over 7 bases. With 5 bases clipped from V and 0 bases from J, the junction kept 1 base outside the gene matches. Germline CDR1 and CDR2: GKSSPN and SITVG. The CDR3 totals 13 residues. CDR3 DNA (partial): TGTGCCTGGGCTGGGGGTAACTATGCT. Its translation: CAWAGGNYA. The whole CDR3 sequence reads CAWAGGNYAEQFF.

On this clone itself: Genes here carry mouse names. The read gets to within 4 residues of the CDR3 end, and the germline J gene fills in the rest. At the DNA level, this CDR3 is encoded by other sequences in the same sample as well. This chain connects TRBV19 to TRBJ2-3; TRBD2 is a possible D gene (5 bases). V was pared by 2 bases and J by 0 bases, with 7 bases between. The length of the CDR3 is 14 residues. Germline V gives CDR1 FNHDT, CDR2 SITEND (reference sequence). Incomplete CDR3 DNA: TGTGCCAGCAGTATTTTGGGGAGTGCAGAA. Amino acids: CASSILGSAE. The full CDR3 protein reads CASSILGSAETLYF.

This clone was picked up a small number of times. Germline and genes: mouse. The CDR3 protein is CAWSRTGVYEQYF. The sequenced part of the CDR3 DNA is TGTGCCTGGAGCCGGACAGGGGTCTAT. The V call is TRBV31, the J call TRBJ2-7, with 9 bases that match TRBD1. With the read ending 4 residues before the CDR3 end, the germline J gene is used to fill in that end. This CDR3 is 13 amino acids long. J gave up 3 bases and V 3 bases, and 3 bases lay outside the gene matches. Germline CDR1 and CDR2: GKSSPN and SITVG.

A few counts support this clone. Gene names are mouse gene names. This CDR3 is CASGDVQTETLYF. Incomplete CDR3 DNA: TGTGCCAGCGGTGATGTTCAGACAGAA. This chain links TRBV13-2 with TRBJ2-3; D remains ambiguous. The missing CDR3 end, 4 residues past where the read stops, is filled in from the germline J gene. V lost 0 bases and J 4 bases, leaving 6 bases between the germline ends. The CDR3 is 13 amino acids. The germline gives CDR1 NNHNN, CDR2 SYGAGS (reference sequence).

The table lists this clone with a few counts. Gene and germline names: mouse. The read terminates 4 residues before the CDR3 end, so the remaining end is supplied by the germline J gene. The chain combines TRBV19 with TRBJ2-7, with 12 bases aligning to TRBD1. This CDR3 has 14 residues. CDR1 is FNHDT, CDR2 SITEND, per germline (reference sequence). Incomplete CDR3 DNA: TGTGCCAGCAGTGGGGACAGGGGGCGTTAT. As protein: CASSGDRGRY. The CDR3 in full is CASSGDRGRYEQYF.

Only a few counts were recorded for this clone. Mouse names are used for the genes. Read coverage stops 4 residues before the CDR3 terminus; the germline J gene supplies the remainder. The same CDR3 arises from other DNA sequences in this sample as well. The rearrangement uses TRBV1 and TRBJ2-7; D possibly corresponds to TRBD1 (5 bases). CDR1 is NSQYPW, CDR2 LRSPGD, per germline (reference sequence). Trimming cost V 0 bases and J 3 bases, with 9 bases left between them. This CDR3 is built from 14 residues. Incomplete CDR3 DNA: TGCACCTGCAGTGCAGATCGGACAAACTAT. The encoded protein is CTCSADRTNY. The whole CDR3 sequence is CTCSADRTNYEQYF.

With respect to this clone: Mouse gene names and germline throughout. The CDR3 is cut off 4 residues early in the read; its end comes from the germline J gene. Other nucleotide sequences in the sample specify the same CDR3. V and J are TRBV31 and TRBJ2-1; TRBD1 aligns across 8 bases. The junction had 2 bases not matched to a gene; V was cut back by 1 base and J by 0 bases. The CDR3 covers 15 residues. CDR1 is GKSSPN and CDR2 is SITVG in the germline V gene. The CDR3 bases that were read are TGTGCCTGGAGTCCCGACAGGGGTAACTATGCT. Encoded protein: CAWSPDRGNYA. Given in full, the CDR3 is CAWSPDRGNYAEQFF.

Regarding this clone: This sequence may be a read error, since a much larger clone differs from it by one base. Gene names denote mouse genes. The read ends 4 residues before the CDR3 terminus; that terminus is restored from the germline J gene. The identical CDR3 is also encoded by other nucleotide sequences in the sample. The V and J genes are TRBV13-3 and TRBJ2-2, with a weak D call TRBD2 (5 bases). Germline CDR1 is NNHDY and CDR2 is SYVADS. The CDR3 has 14 residues. V was clipped by 2 bases and J by 2 bases, with 7 bases between them. The CDR3 sequence: CASSDWVNTGQLYF. The CDR3 DNA, read in part, is TGTGCCAGCAGTGACTGGGTGAACACCGGG.